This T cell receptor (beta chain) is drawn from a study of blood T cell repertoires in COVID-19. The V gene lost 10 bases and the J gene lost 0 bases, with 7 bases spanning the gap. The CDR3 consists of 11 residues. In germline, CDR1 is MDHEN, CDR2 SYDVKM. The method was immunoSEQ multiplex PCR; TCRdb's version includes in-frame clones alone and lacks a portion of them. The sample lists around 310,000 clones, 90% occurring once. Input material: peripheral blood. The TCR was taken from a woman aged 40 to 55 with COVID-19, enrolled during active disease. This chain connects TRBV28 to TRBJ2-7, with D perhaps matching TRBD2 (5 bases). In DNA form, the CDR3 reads TGTGCCACCCGGGGCTCCTACGAGCAGTACTTC. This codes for CATRGSYEQYF. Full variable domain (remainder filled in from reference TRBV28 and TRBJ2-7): DVKVTQSSRYLVKRTGEKVFLECVQDMDHENMFWYRQDPGLGLRLIYFSYDVKMKEKGDIPEGYSVSREKKERFSLILESASTNQTSMYLCATRGSYEQYFGPGTRLTVT.